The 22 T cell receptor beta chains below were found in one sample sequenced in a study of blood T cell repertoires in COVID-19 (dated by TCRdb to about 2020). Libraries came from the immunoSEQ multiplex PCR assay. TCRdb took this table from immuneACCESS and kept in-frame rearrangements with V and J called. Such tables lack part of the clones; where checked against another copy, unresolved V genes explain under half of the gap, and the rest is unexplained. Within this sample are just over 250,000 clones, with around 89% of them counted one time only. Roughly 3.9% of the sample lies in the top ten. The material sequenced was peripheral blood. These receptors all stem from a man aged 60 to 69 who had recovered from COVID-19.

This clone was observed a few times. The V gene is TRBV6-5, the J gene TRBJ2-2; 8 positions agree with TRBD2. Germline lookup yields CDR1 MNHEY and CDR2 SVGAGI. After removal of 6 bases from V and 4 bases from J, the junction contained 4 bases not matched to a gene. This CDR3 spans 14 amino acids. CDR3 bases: TGTGCCAGCAGCATACTAGCGGCCACCGGGGAGCTGTTTTTT. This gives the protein CASSILAATGELFF.

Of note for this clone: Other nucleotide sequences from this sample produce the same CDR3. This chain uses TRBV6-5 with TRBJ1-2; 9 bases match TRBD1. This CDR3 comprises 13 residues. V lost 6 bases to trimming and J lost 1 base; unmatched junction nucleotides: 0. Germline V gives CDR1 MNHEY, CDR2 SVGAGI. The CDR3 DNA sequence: TGTGCCAGCAGGGACAGGGGTAACTATGGCTACACCTTC. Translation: CASRDRGNYGYTF.

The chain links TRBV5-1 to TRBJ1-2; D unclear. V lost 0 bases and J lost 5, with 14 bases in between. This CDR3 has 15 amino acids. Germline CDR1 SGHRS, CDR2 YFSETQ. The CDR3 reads CASSLEAAAGYGYTF. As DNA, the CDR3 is TGCGCCAGCAGCTTGGAGGCAGCGGCGGGGTATGGCTACACCTTC.

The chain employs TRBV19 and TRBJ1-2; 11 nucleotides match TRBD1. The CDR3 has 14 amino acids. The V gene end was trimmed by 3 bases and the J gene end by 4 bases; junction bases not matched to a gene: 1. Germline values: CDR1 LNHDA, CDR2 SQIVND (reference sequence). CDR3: CASSIGQGAYGYTF. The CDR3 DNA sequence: TGTGCCAGTAGTATTGGACAGGGGGCCTATGGCTACACCTTC.

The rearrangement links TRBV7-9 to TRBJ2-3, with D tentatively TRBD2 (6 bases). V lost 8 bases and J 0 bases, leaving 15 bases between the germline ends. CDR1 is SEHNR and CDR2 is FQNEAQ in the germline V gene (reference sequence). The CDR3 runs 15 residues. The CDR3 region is CASLGRGPSTDTQYF. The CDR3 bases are TGTGCCAGCCTAGGGCGGGGTCCTAGCACAGATACGCAGTATTTT. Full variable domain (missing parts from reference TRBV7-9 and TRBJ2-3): DTGVSQNPRHKITKRGQNVTFRCDPISEHNRLYWYRQTLGQGPEFLTYFQNEAQLEKSRLLSDRFSAERPKGSFSTLEIQRTEQGDSAMYLCASLGRGPSTDTQYFGPGTRLTVL.

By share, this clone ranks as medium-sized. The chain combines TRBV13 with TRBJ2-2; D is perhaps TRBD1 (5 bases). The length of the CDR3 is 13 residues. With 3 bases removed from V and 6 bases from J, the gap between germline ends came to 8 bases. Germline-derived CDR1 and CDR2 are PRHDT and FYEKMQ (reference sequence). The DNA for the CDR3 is TGTGCCAGCAGCTTCAGGGTATCCGGGGAGCTGTTTTTT. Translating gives CASSFRVSGELFF.

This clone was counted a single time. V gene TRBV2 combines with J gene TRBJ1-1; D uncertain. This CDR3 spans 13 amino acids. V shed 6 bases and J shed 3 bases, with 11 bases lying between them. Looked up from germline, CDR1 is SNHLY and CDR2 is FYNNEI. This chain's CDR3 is CASRANEDTEAFF. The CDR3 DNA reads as TGTGCCAGCAGAGCAAACGAGGACACTGAAGCTTTCTTT.

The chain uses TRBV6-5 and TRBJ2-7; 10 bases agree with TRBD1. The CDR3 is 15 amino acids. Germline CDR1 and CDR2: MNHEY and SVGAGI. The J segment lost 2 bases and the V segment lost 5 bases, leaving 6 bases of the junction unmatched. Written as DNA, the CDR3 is TGTGCCAGCAGTAAGCCGGGACAGGGGACCTACGAGCAGTACTTC. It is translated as CASSKPGQGTYEQYF.

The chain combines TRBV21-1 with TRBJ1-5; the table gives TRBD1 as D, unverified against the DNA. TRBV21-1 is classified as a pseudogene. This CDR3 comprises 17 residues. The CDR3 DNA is TGTGCCAGCAGCAATCCGGGCCGGACAGGGGATGATCAGCCCCAGCATTTT. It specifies CASSNPGRTGDDQPQHF.

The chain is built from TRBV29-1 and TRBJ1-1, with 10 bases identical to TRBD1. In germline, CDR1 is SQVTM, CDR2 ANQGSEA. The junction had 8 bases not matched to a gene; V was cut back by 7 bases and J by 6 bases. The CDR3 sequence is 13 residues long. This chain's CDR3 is CSGGQGGTSEAFF. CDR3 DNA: TGCAGCGGCGGACAGGGGGGGACTTCTGAAGCTTTCTTT.

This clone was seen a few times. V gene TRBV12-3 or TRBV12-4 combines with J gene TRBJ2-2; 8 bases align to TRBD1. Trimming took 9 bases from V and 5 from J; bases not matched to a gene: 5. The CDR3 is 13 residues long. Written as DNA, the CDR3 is TGTGCCAGTCAGGGGGCAGCTACCGGGGAGCTGTTTTTT. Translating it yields CASQGAATGELFF.

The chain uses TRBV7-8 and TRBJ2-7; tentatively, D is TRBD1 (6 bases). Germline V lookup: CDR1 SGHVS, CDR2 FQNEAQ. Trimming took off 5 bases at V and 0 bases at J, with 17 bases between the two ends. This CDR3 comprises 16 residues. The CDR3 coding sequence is TGTGCCAGCAGCCTCAAGACAGGTTCGAGCTCCTACGAGCAGTACTTC. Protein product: CASSLKTGSSSYEQYF.

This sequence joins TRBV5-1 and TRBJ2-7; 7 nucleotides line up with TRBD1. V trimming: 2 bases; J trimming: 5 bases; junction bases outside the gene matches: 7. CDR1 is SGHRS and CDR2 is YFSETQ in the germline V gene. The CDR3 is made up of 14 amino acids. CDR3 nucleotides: TGCGCCAGCAGCTTCTACAGGGGATCCCACGAGCAGTACTTC. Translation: CASSFYRGSHEQYF.

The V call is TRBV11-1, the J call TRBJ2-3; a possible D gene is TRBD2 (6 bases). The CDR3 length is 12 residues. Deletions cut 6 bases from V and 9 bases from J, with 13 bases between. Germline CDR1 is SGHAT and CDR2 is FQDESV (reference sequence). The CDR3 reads CASRVGGKTQYF. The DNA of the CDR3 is TGTGCCAGCAGAGTTGGAGGGAAAACGCAGTATTTT.

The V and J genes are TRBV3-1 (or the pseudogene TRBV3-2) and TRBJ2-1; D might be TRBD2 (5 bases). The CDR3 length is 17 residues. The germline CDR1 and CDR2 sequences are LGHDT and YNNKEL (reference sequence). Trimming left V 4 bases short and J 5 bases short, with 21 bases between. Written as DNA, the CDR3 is TGTGCCAGCAGCCCACAGATGGGTCGTTTCGGGGACAATGAGCAGTTCTTC. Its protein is CASSPQMGRFGDNEQFF.

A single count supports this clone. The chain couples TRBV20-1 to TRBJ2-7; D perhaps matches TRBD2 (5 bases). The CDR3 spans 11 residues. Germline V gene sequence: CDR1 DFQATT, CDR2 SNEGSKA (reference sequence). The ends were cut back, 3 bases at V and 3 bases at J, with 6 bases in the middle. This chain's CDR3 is CSASGDYEQYF. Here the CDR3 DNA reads TGCAGTGCTAGCGGGGACTACGAGCAGTACTTC.

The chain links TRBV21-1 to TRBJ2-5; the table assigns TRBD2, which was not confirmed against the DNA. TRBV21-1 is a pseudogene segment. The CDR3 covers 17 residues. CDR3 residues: CASSKRRASGIQETQYF. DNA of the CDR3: TGTGCCAGCAGCAAGAGGAGAGCTAGCGGTATACAAGAGACCCAGTACTTC.

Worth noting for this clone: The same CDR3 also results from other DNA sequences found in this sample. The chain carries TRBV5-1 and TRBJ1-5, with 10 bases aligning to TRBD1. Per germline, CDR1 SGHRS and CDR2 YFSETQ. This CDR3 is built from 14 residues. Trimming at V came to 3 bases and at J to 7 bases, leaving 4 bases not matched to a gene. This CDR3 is CASSSGQGGQPQHF. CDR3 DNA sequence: TGCGCCAGCAGCTCTGGACAGGGGGGGCAGCCCCAGCATTTT.

The CDR3 loop is CASSRGRSTDTQYF. The DNA of the CDR3 is TGTGCCAGCAGCCGAGGCAGAAGCACAGATACGCAGTATTTT. J is TRBJ2-3 and V is TRBV11-3; no firm D call. This CDR3 region has 14 residues. The germline V and J ends were trimmed by 5 bases and 0 bases, with 9 bases remaining between them. Germline CDR1 is SGHNT and CDR2 is YENEEA.

The CDR3 DNA reads as TGTGCCAGCAGTTCCCGGGACAGCAGCTACACCTTC. It codes for CASSSRDSSYTF. The chain couples TRBV6-5 to TRBJ1-2, with 7 bases fitting TRBD1. The CDR3 extends over 12 amino acids. The trim removed 4 bases at V and 9 bases at J, leaving 5 bases unmatched. The germline V gene has CDR1 MNHEY and CDR2 SVGAGI.

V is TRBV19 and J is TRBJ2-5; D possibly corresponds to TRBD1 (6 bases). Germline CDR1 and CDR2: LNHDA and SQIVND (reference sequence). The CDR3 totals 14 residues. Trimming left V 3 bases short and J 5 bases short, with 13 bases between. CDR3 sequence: CASSMGQTQETQYF. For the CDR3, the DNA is TGTGCCAGTAGTATGGGACAAACTCAGGAGACCCAGTACTTC.

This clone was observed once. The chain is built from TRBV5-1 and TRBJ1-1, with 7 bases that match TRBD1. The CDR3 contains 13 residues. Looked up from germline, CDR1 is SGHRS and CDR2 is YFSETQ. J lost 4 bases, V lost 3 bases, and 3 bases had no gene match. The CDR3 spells CASSWGQSTEAFF. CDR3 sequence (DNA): TGCGCCAGCAGCTGGGGACAGTCCACTGAAGCTTTCTTT.